A single sample is the source of the 25 T cell receptor beta chains below, sequenced in a study of monozygotic twins with inflammatory bowel disease. TCRdb reprocessed the 5' RACE reads; each CDR3 protein has one entry and no DNA is given. The sample table sets out 110,000 to 150,000 distinct CDR3 sequences. Specimen: blood. These receptors all come from a human donor with ulcerative colitis or Crohn's disease, or a healthy co-twin of an affected twin (not recorded which).

V and J are TRBV20-1 and TRBJ2-1; the D call from TCRdb, TRBD2, cannot be confirmed without DNA. The CDR3 is made up of 16 amino acids. Germline values: CDR1 DFQATT, CDR2 SNEGSKA (reference sequence). This CDR3 is CSARVKGPSSYNEQFF.

The chain recombines TRBV30 with TRBJ1-1. The CDR3 runs to 13 residues. Germline V gene sequence: CDR1 GTSNPN, CDR2 SVGIG (reference sequence). CDR3 sequence: CAWSVNQAAGAFF.

The rearrangement uses TRBV29-1 and TRBJ1-6. This CDR3 has 13 residues. The germline CDR1 and CDR2 sequences are SQVTM and ANQGSEA. The CDR3 sequence is CSVRTDLDSPLHF.

J is TRBJ2-2 and V is TRBV24-1; TCRdb selects TRBD1, and the lack of DNA leaves this call unchecked. The CDR3 spans 18 residues. Germline assignment: CDR1 KGHDR and CDR2 SFDVKD. The CDR3 sequence is CATSDLSYGGRGTGELFF.

The chain joins TRBV30 to TRBJ1-1; the TCRdb D gene call, TRBD1, has no DNA to confirm it. This CDR3 spans 15 amino acids. Germline V lookup: CDR1 GTSNPN, CDR2 SVGIG (reference sequence). The CDR3 region is CAWSPRVQMATEAFF.

CDR3 in amino acids: CASSPDRNEQYF. The chain uses TRBV28 and TRBJ2-7; no DNA is available, so the TRBD1 call from TCRdb remains unchecked. The CDR3 spans 12 residues. CDR1 is MDHEN and CDR2 is SYDVKM in the germline V gene.

The chain has TRBV5-1 and TRBJ1-2; TCRdb proposes TRBD1, but this gene call is untestable without DNA. CDR3 length equals 13 residues. The germline gives CDR1 SGHRS, CDR2 YFSETQ. CDR3 amino acids: CASSTGQSYGYTF.

The chain uses TRBV7-2 and TRBJ1-2; absent DNA, TCRdb's TRBD1 call cannot be checked. Germline CDR1 reads SGHTA; CDR2 reads FQGNSA. The CDR3 is made up of 14 amino acids. This CDR3 reads CASSLGPGGLGYTF.

V is TRBV24-1 and J is TRBJ1-5. Germline V gives CDR1 KGHDR, CDR2 SFDVKD. The CDR3 is 13 residues long. CDR3 in amino acids: CATSAEGNQPQHF.

The chain employs TRBV15 and TRBJ1-1; TCRdb picks TRBD1, but there is no DNA to check that call. Looked up from germline, CDR1 is LNHNV and CDR2 is YYDKDF (reference sequence). The CDR3 length is 15 residues. The chain's CDR3 is CATSREGVMNTEAFF. The variable domain in full, with the rest retrieved from reference TRBV15 and TRBJ1-1, is DAMVIQNPRYQVTQFGKPVTLSCSQTLNHNVMYWYQQKSSQAPKLLFHYYDKDFNNEADTPDNFQSRRPNTSFCFLDIRSPGLGDTAMYLCATSREGVMNTEAFFGQGTRLTVV.

The CDR3 region is CASSPRDFHYGYTF. The rearrangement uses TRBV7-8 and TRBJ1-2. CDR1 is SGHVS, CDR2 FQNEAQ, per germline. The CDR3 is 14 residues long.

The chain is built from TRBV5-1 and TRBJ2-7. The CDR3 totals 17 residues. Per germline, CDR1 SGHRS and CDR2 YFSETQ. This chain's CDR3 is CASSLVLAGASSYEQYF. Full variable domain (missing parts from reference TRBV5-1 and TRBJ2-7): KAGVTQTPRYLIKTRGQQVTLSCSPISGHRSVSWYQQTPGQGLQFLFEYFSETQRNKGNFPGRFSGRQFSNSRSEMNVSTLELGDSALYLCASSLVLAGASSYEQYFGPGTRLTVT.

The gene calls are TRBV20-1 and TRBJ2-1; as DNA is missing, the TRBD2 call by TCRdb cannot be tested. This CDR3 region has 13 residues. Germline V gene sequence: CDR1 DFQATT, CDR2 SNEGSKA (reference sequence). The CDR3 is CSAAGRGYNEQFF.

The chain recombines TRBV5-6 with TRBJ1-2. The CDR3 has 11 amino acids. Germline CDR1 reads SGHDT; CDR2 reads YYEEEE. The CDR3 loop is CAIGRTYGYTF.

The chain combines TRBV19 with TRBJ2-3; the TCRdb D gene call, TRBD1, has no DNA to confirm it. Germline V gene lookup returns CDR1 LNHDA and CDR2 SQIVND (reference sequence). This CDR3 is built from 15 residues. The CDR3: CASSLFTGELDTQYF.

This chain connects TRBV3-1 to TRBJ2-5; TCRdb outputs TRBD2, but without DNA this stays unchecked. The CDR3 has 16 residues. Per the germline V gene, CDR1 is LGHDT and CDR2 is YNNKEL (reference sequence). The CDR3 here is CASSQPGLAGIETQYF.

The chain recombines TRBV7-8 with TRBJ2-7; without DNA, the TCRdb call of TRBD1 cannot be checked. CDR1 SGHVS and CDR2 FQNEAQ come from the germline V gene. The CDR3 contains 15 residues. CDR3 sequence: CASSLGGQGRGEQYF.

V and J are TRBV5-5 and TRBJ2-3; TCRdb names TRBD2, which stays unverified in the absence of DNA. Germline V lookup: CDR1 SGHKS, CDR2 YYEKEE (reference sequence). The CDR3 extends over 14 amino acids. The CDR3 spells CASSLESSWDTQYF.

The J gene is TRBJ2-7, the V gene TRBV20-1; TCRdb picks TRBD1, but there is no DNA to check that call. The V gene's germline CDR1 is DFQATT and CDR2 SNEGSKA (reference sequence). The length of the CDR3 is 14 residues. Here the CDR3 reads CSAVPGQGSYEQYF.

V gene TRBV5-1 combines with J gene TRBJ2-1; TCRdb gives TRBD1 as the D gene, but with no DNA this cannot be confirmed. There are 13 residues in the CDR3. Germline CDR1 SGHRS, CDR2 YFSETQ. The CDR3 spells CASSFSGTNEQFF. The full variable domain, rest sourced from reference TRBV5-1 and TRBJ2-1, is KAGVTQTPRYLIKTRGQQVTLSCSPISGHRSVSWYQQTPGQGLQFLFEYFSETQRNKGNFPGRFSGRQFSNSRSEMNVSTLELGDSALYLCASSFSGTNEQFFGPGTRLTVL.

The rearrangement links TRBV27 to TRBJ2-1; absent DNA, TCRdb's TRBD1 call cannot be checked. The CDR3 loop spans 13 amino acids. In germline, CDR1 is MNHEY, CDR2 SMNVEV (reference sequence). The CDR3 sequence: CASSWTGRREQFF.

The chain joins TRBV24-1 to TRBJ2-1; TCRdb proposes TRBD1, but this gene call is untestable without DNA. CDR1 and CDR2 from the germline V gene are KGHDR and SFDVKD. The CDR3 is made up of 13 amino acids. This CDR3 reads CATSLRVRNEQFF.

The chain has TRBV11-2 and TRBJ1-5; TCRdb's assignment of TRBD1 cannot be checked, as there is no DNA. The CDR3 extends over 13 amino acids. The germline V gene encodes CDR1 SGHAT and CDR2 FQNNGV. The CDR3: CASSLGPYQPQHF.

V gene TRBV20-1 combines with J gene TRBJ1-1; the TCRdb D gene call, TRBD1, has no DNA to confirm it. Germline CDR1 reads DFQATT; CDR2 reads SNEGSKA (reference sequence). There are 13 residues in the CDR3. Here the CDR3 reads CSAGGTGYTEAFF.

The CDR3: CASSPNRGVGVNVLTF. The V gene is TRBV18, the J gene TRBJ2-6; TCRdb gives TRBD1 as the D gene, but with no DNA this cannot be confirmed. CDR1 and CDR2 from the germline V gene are KGHSH and LQKENI. There are 16 residues in the CDR3.